This T cell receptor beta chain was captured by sequencing in a study of T cells after yellow fever vaccination. Study observations and caveats: Reappearance after the booster was seen for most primary-vaccination clones, at 95% to 97% CD4 and more than 80% CD8. CD4 and CD8 compartments shared a small share of clonotypes, likely from convergent recombination. Though it reached lower strength, the secondary response hit its peak faster, day 5 versus 15.

As to this clonotype: Its antigen is as yet unknown. Its ends do not fully match the called genes, so a read error is possible.

The study made its TCR cDNA through 5'RACE template switching. That step introduced a universal primer site along with UMIs. MiXCR was run by TCRdb on the 5' RACE reads, yielding one entry per CDR3 protein. The repertoire has 100,000 to 150,000 distinct CDR3 sequences, over 12% of them found once; the top ten carry 40% to 45%. The sample was CD8+ T cells sorted from PBMCs, taken 5 days after the yellow fever booster vaccination. This sequence originates from a man aged 18-30 years who received the YFV17D yellow fever vaccine.

CDR3 DNA: TGTGCTAGCACAGGGGGCAATGAGCAGTTCTTC. It translates to CASTGGNEQFF. The chain uses TRBV6-6 and TRBJ2-1; TRBD1 matches at 8 bases. In germline, CDR1 is MNHNY, CDR2 SVGAGI (reference sequence). This CDR3 contains 11 residues.